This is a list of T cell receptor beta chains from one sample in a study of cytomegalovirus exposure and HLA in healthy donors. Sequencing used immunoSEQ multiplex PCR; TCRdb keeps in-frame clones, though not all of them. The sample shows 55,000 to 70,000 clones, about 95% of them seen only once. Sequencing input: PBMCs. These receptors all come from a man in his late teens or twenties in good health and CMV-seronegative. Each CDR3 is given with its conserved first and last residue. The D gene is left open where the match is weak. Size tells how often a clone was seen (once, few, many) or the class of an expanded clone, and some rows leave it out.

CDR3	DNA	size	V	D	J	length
CASSQDGERAEAFF	TGCGCCAGCAGCCAAGACGGGGAACGAGCGGAAGCTTTCTTT	-	TRBV4-3	-	TRBJ1-1	14
CSVASGQGAGELFF	TGCAGCGTTGCCTCGGGACAGGGTGCCGGGGAGCTGTTTTTT	-	TRBV29-1	TRBD1	TRBJ2-2	14
CASSPHLSGLGGYTF	TGTGCCAGCAGCCCCCATCTATCCGGGTTAGGTGGCTACACCTTC	-	TRBV28	-	TRBJ1-2	15
CASSPPSPGGFAGANVLTF	TGTGCCAGCAGCCCTCCATCGCCAGGGGGCTTCGCTGGGGCCAACGTCCTGACTTTC	-	TRBV7-8	TRBD1	TRBJ2-6	19
CASSTRPGNNEQFF	TGTGCCAGCAGTACCAGGCCAGGGAACAATGAGCAGTTCTTC	-	TRBV27	-	TRBJ2-1	14
CASSMDRVGETQYF	TGTGCCAGTAGTATGGACAGGGTTGGGGAGACCCAGTACTTC	-	TRBV19	TRBD1	TRBJ2-5	14
CASSIDSSGIGVDGYTF	TGTGCCAGTAGTATAGATTCGTCAGGGATCGGTGTTGACGGCTACACCTTC	-	TRBV19	-	TRBJ1-2	17
CASSSGQVNTGELFF	TGTGCCAGCAGCTCGGGACAGGTGAACACCGGGGAGCTGTTTTTT	-	TRBV7-2	TRBD1	TRBJ2-2	15
CASSPGTGDPRSYEQYF	TGTGCCAGCAGCCCCGGGACAGGGGACCCCCGCTCCTACGAGCAGTACTTC	-	TRBV7-8	TRBD1	TRBJ2-7	17
CASSSDIYEQYF	TGTGCCAGCAGCTCGGACATCTACGAGCAGTACTTC	-	TRBV5-8	-	TRBJ2-7	12
CASSLAGGPREQYF	TGTGCCAGCAGCCTAGCGGGAGGGCCCCGCGAGCAGTACTTC	-	TRBV28	TRBD2	TRBJ2-7	14
CASTGGGAHTDTQYF	TGTGCCAGCACCGGCGGGGGGGCCCACACAGATACGCAGTATTTT	-	TRBV7-9	TRBD2	TRBJ2-3	15
CASSSGGRRQIHF	TGTGCCAGTAGTAGCGGGGGCAGGCGTCAAATCCACTTC	-	TRBV19	-	TRBJ2-7	13
CASSYPGQGYEQYF	TGTGCCAGCAGCTACCCGGGGCAGGGGTACGAGCAGTACTTC	-	TRBV5-4	-	TRBJ2-7	14
CASSANRGAGETQYF	TGCGCCAGCAGTGCGAACAGGGGCGCGGGGGAGACCCAGTACTTC	-	TRBV10-1	-	TRBJ2-5	15
CASSPGQLNYGYTF	TGTGCCAGCAGTCCCGGACAGTTGAACTATGGCTACACCTTC	-	TRBV28	-	TRBJ1-2	14
CASSQDRELFF	TGCGCCAGCAGCCAAGACAGGGAGCTGTTTTTT	-	TRBV4-3	-	TRBJ2-2	11
CASSAATPNRVESDTQYF	TGTGCCAGCAGTGCAGCGACCCCAAACAGGGTAGAGTCAGATACGCAGTATTTT	-	TRBV2	-	TRBJ2-3	18
CASSWGQGEADEQFF	TGTGCCAGCAGCTGGGGACAGGGGGAAGCCGATGAGCAGTTCTTC	-	TRBV5-4	TRBD1	TRBJ2-1	15
CASSYGVELFF	TGTGCCAGCAGTTACGGAGTTGAGCTGTTTTTT	once	TRBV6-5	-	TRBJ2-2	11
CASSLDGTGGLETQYF	TGTGCCAGCAGCTTAGATGGGACAGGGGGTCTGGAGACCCAGTACTTC	-	TRBV11-3	TRBD1	TRBJ2-5	16
CASSGDWRNTEAFF	TGTGCCAGCAGCGGGGATTGGCGGAACACTGAAGCTTTCTTT	-	TRBV2	-	TRBJ1-1	14
CASSLLGGDTSRGGYTF	TGTGCCAGCAGTTTACTAGGGGGGGACACCTCTCGTGGCGGCTACACCTTC	-	TRBV27	-	TRBJ1-2	17
CASSQIARGSGNTIYF	TGCGCCAGCAGCCAAATCGCCAGGGGATCTGGAAACACCATATATTTT	-	TRBV4-3	-	TRBJ1-3	16
CASRQQDRLGSEQYF	TGTGCCAGCAGACAACAGGACAGGTTAGGGAGCGAGCAGTACTTC	-	TRBV27	TRBD1	TRBJ2-7	15
CASSDPGRDGYTF	TGCGCCAGCAGTGACCCGGGGAGGGACGGCTACACCTTC	-	TRBV10-1	-	TRBJ1-2	13
CASLRDTETQYF	TGTGCCAGCCTCCGGGACACGGAGACCCAGTACTTC	few	TRBV6-1	-	TRBJ2-5	12
CASSPPPQVGNTEAFF	TGTGCCAGCAGCCCTCCCCCTCAGGTGGGGAACACTGAAGCTTTCTTT	once	TRBV5-4	-	TRBJ1-1	16
CASSPGLAGKNTGELFF	TGCGCCAGCAGCCCCGGACTAGCGGGAAAAAACACCGGGGAGCTGTTTTTT	-	TRBV4-1	TRBD2	TRBJ2-2	17
CASATGMNTEAFF	TGTGCCAGCGCGACAGGGATGAACACTGAAGCTTTCTTT	-	TRBV7-9	TRBD1	TRBJ1-1	13
CASSPKGVRETQYF	TGTGCCAGCAGTCCGAAAGGGGTAAGGGAGACCCAGTACTTC	once	TRBV28	-	TRBJ2-5	14
CASSPSTGGEAFF	TGTGCCAGCTCACCATCCACAGGGGGTGAAGCTTTCTTT	-	TRBV18	TRBD1	TRBJ1-1	13
CASSQDRVQGNEQFF	TGCGCCAGCAGCCAAGATCGTGTCCAGGGCAATGAGCAGTTCTTC	-	TRBV4-1	-	TRBJ2-1	15
CASSSIGGGQETQYF	TGTGCCAGCAGCTCAATAGGCGGCGGTCAAGAGACCCAGTACTTC	-	TRBV7-3	-	TRBJ2-5	15
CASSFLLGGGYTF	TGTGCCAGCAGCTTTCTCCTAGGGGGAGGCTACACCTTC	-	TRBV7-2	-	TRBJ1-2	13
CASSFLIQADTQYF	TGTGCCAGCAGTTTTCTCATCCAGGCAGATACGCAGTATTTT	-	TRBV2	-	TRBJ2-3	14
CASSPGTSGSNEQFF	TGCGCCAGCAGCCCCGGGACTAGCGGGAGCAATGAGCAGTTCTTC	-	TRBV5-1	TRBD2	TRBJ2-1	15
CASSLAPGDRVAGANVLTF	TGCGCCAGCAGCTTGGCCCCGGGGGACAGGGTAGCTGGGGCCAACGTCCTGACTTTC	-	TRBV5-1	TRBD1	TRBJ2-6	19
CASSGNQETQYF	TGTGCCAGCAGTGGTAACCAAGAGACCCAGTACTTC	-	TRBV25-1	-	TRBJ2-5	12
CASSEGLASAGELFF	TGTGCCAGCAGTGAGGGACTAGCTTCCGCCGGGGAGCTGTTTTTT	-	TRBV6-1	TRBD2	TRBJ2-2	15
CAISEPRETQYF	TGTGCCATCAGTGAACCCCGGGAGACCCAGTACTTC	-	TRBV10-3	-	TRBJ2-5	12
CASSAPSSPGAGELFF	TGTGCCAGTAGTGCTCCATCTAGCCCGGGGGCCGGGGAGCTGTTTTTT	-	TRBV19	-	TRBJ2-2	16
CASSAYSGTGYHEAFF	TGTGCCAGCAGCGCTTATTCCGGGACAGGGTACCATGAAGCTTTCTTT	-	TRBV9	TRBD1	TRBJ1-1	16
CASSVGQANSGNTIYF	TGTGCCAGTAGTGTGGGACAGGCTAACTCTGGAAACACCATATATTTT	-	TRBV19	TRBD1	TRBJ1-3	16
CASSEVPPGGVGNTIYF	TGTGCCAGCAGTGAAGTACCCCCGGGGGGCGTAGGAAACACCATATATTTT	-	TRBV6-1	-	TRBJ1-3	17
CASSPLDRGHEQFF	TGTGCCAGCAGCCCCCTGGACAGGGGGCATGAGCAGTTCTTC	-	TRBV6-1	TRBD1	TRBJ2-1	14
CASSLRGGTYEQYF	TGTGCCAGCAGCTTGCGGGGGGGTACCTACGAGCAGTACTTC	-	TRBV5-6	TRBD2	TRBJ2-7	14
CASSLTGLAGEMQYF	TGCGCCAGCAGCTTGACGGGACTAGCGGGAGAAATGCAGTACTTC	few	TRBV5-1	TRBD2	TRBJ2-7	15
CASSQDLGPNQPQHF	TGCGCCAGCAGCCAAGATCTGGGGCCGAATCAGCCCCAGCATTTT	-	TRBV4-1	-	TRBJ1-5	15
CSVEVDSGNTIYF	TGCAGCGTTGAGGTAGACTCTGGAAACACCATATATTTT	-	TRBV29-1	-	TRBJ1-3	13
CASSFFGSGTSGFLTYEQYF	TGTGCCAGCAGCTTCTTTGGGTCCGGGACTAGCGGGTTTCTCACCTACGAGCAGTACTTC	-	TRBV7-8	TRBD2	TRBJ2-7	20
CASKLGHSNTGELFF	TGTGCCAGCAAGTTAGGACACTCGAACACCGGGGAGCTGTTTTTT	-	TRBV2	-	TRBJ2-2	15
CASSQGSLQWNTEAFF	TGCGCCAGCAGCCAAGGGTCGTTACAATGGAACACTGAAGCTTTCTTT	-	TRBV4-3	-	TRBJ1-1	16
CASSPQGGSGTSGPLAKNIQYF	TGTGCCAGCAGCCCACAGGGCGGTAGTGGGACTAGCGGTCCATTAGCCAAAAACATTCAGTACTTC	once	TRBV2	TRBD2	TRBJ2-4	22
CASSDQGNTQYF	TGTGCCAGCAGTGACCAGGGGAATACGCAGTATTTT	-	TRBV2	-	TRBJ2-3	12
CASSAKQGVNTEAFF	TGTGCCAGCAGCGCGAAACAGGGAGTGAACACTGAAGCTTTCTTT	-	TRBV5-5	-	TRBJ1-1	15
CASSQETRANTGELFF	TGCGCCAGCAGCCAAGAGACCAGGGCGAACACCGGGGAGCTGTTTTTT	-	TRBV4-3	-	TRBJ2-2	16
CASSLQGVKAFF	TGTGCCAGCAGCTTGCAGGGCGTTAAAGCTTTCTTT	-	TRBV5-5	-	TRBJ1-1	12
CASSLQGNTGELFF	TGTGCCAGCAGCCTCCAGGGGAACACCGGGGAGCTGTTTTTT	-	TRBV5-5	-	TRBJ2-2	14
CASSLTGQSYNEQFF	TGTGCCAGCAGCTTGACAGGTCAATCCTACAATGAGCAGTTCTTC	-	TRBV5-8	-	TRBJ2-1	15